Each of the 6 T cell receptor beta chains below was sequenced from the same sample in a study of T cell changes during pregnancy in multiple sclerosis. Method: immunoSEQ multiplex PCR; TCRdb's copy keeps in-frame clones and lacks some. Among 85,000 to 90,000 clones listed, approximately 95% were seen once. The sequenced sample was peripheral blood, obtained after pregnancy. All receptors derive from a female donor in good health, enrolled as a control in a pregnancy study.

The chain couples TRBV6-5 to TRBJ2-7; the D gene is possibly TRBD1 (6 bases). This CDR3 region has 14 residues. Deletions cut 6 bases from V and 3 bases from J, with 15 bases between. The germline CDR1 and CDR2 sequences are MNHEY and SVGAGI. The CDR3 reads CASRQTGGFYEQYF. The CDR3 region has the DNA TGTGCCAGCAGGCAGACAGGAGGATTCTACGAGCAGTACTTC.

The chain is built from TRBV29-1 and TRBJ1-1, with no clear D. The CDR3 length is 13 residues. Germline V CDR1 and CDR2: SQVTM, ANQGSEA. The V end lost 7 bases, the J end lost 2 bases, and 14 bases lay between the germline ends. The CDR3: CSATQRVNTEAFF. The CDR3, as DNA: TGCAGCGCCACCCAGAGGGTCAACACTGAAGCTTTCTTT.

The V gene is TRBV7-8, the J gene TRBJ1-4; 7 nucleotides align to TRBD1. This CDR3 comprises 14 residues. V shed 5 bases and J 14 bases; nucleotides not matched to a gene: 14. Germline CDR1 reads SGHVS; CDR2 reads FQNEAQ. CDR3: CASSPGQIKTLLFF. For the CDR3, the DNA is TGTGCCAGCAGCCCGGGACAGATTAAAACCCTCCTGTTTTTT.

The V gene is TRBV2, the J gene TRBJ2-5; TRBD2 agrees at 11 bases. The germline V gene has CDR1 SNHLY and CDR2 FYNNEI. The CDR3 is 16 amino acids. Trimming at V came to 2 bases and at J to 4 bases, leaving 6 bases not matched to a gene. CDR3 residues: CASSESRLAGGETQYF. CDR3 coding DNA: TGTGCCAGCAGTGAATCCCGGCTAGCGGGAGGAGAGACCCAGTACTTC.

The rearrangement uses TRBV6-6 and TRBJ2-1; TRBD1 aligns across 10 bases. V lost 6 bases and J lost 4; bases outside the gene matches: 9. Germline CDR1 and CDR2: MNHNY and SVGAGI (reference sequence). The CDR3 runs 16 residues. The CDR3 nucleotides are TGTGCCAGCAGGACAACCGGGACAGGGGTATACAATGAGCAGTTCTTC. Amino acid sequence: CASRTTGTGVYNEQFF.

This chain connects TRBV7-9 to TRBJ2-4, with D possibly TRBD1 on 6 matching bases. CDR3 length: 15 residues. The germline V gene encodes CDR1 SEHNR and CDR2 FQNEAQ (reference sequence). V lost 3 bases and J lost 3, with 12 bases in between. CDR3 amino acids: CASSLEDRDKNIQYF. DNA for the CDR3: TGTGCCAGCAGCTTGGAGGACAGAGACAAAAACATTCAGTACTTC.